This TCR beta chain originates from a study of shared clonotypes between healthy human individuals. In the naive CD8 group, cells lacked CD45RO and were positively selected for CCR7, so terminally differentiated effector memory CD45RA+ cells were left out. Generated by immunoSEQ multiplex PCR, the TCRdb table keeps only in-frame clones and is missing some. The repertoire includes about 680,000 clones, about 91% of them detected once, and about a quarter sits in the top ten. The CDR3 runs 16 residues. This sequence joins TRBV21-1 and TRBJ2-2; TRBD2, the table's D call, was not compared with the DNA. TRBV21-1 is designated a pseudogene. The sequencing sample was made of naive CD8+ T cells sorted from blood. This receptor was identified in a young man in good health. This CDR3 reads CASSKGGGSRTGELFF. DNA for the CDR3: TGTGCCAGCAGCAAAGGGGGAGGGTCTCGCACCGGGGAGCTGTTTTTT.